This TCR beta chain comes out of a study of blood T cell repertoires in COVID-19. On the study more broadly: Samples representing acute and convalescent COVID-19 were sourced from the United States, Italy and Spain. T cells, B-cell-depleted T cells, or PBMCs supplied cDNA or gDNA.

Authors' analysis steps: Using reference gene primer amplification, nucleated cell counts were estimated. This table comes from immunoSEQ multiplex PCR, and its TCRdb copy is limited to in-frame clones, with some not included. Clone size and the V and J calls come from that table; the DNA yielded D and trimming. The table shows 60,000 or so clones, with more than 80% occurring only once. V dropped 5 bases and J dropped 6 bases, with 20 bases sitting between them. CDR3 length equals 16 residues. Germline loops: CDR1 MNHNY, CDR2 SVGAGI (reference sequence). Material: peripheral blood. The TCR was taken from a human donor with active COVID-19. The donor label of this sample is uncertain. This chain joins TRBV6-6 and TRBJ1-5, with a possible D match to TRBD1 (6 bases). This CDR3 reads CASSTVRGQGIQPQHF. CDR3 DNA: TGTGCCAGCAGTACCGTCCGCGGGCAGGGGATTCAGCCCCAGCATTTT.